The clone carrying this T cell receptor (beta chain) was found many times. What it binds is not known. These data are taken from a study of T cells in Graves' hyperthyroidism and ophthalmopathy. Study-level points and caveats: Expanded thyroid clonotypes (above 0.001) were mostly also found in blood. The model identified upcoming ophthalmopathy a median roughly 6 months ahead of onset.

The V segment lost 4 bases and the J segment 3 bases; nucleotides outside the gene matches: 11. There are 16 residues in the CDR3. Germline V gene lookup returns CDR1 SQVTM and CDR2 ANQGSEA. RNA transcripts were the template for amplifying TCR beta CDR3 regions. The study used the HTBI primer set for a first-round RT-PCR of the TCR CDR3. TCRdb itself ran the multiplex PCR reads through MiXCR, one entry per CDR3 protein. The sample lists around 350,000 distinct CDR3 sequences, over 10% occurring once. This clonotype was obtained from a woman aged 18-29 years with Graves' hyperthyroidism. The specimen was blood. The chain recombines TRBV29-1 with TRBJ2-7; 11 bases align to TRBD1. CDR3: CSVGTGGMGWGYEQYF. As DNA, the CDR3 is TGCAGCGTTGGGACAGGGGGCATGGGATGGGGCTACGAGCAGTACTTC.